This T cell receptor (beta chain) was obtained from a study of blood T cell repertoires in COVID-19. The overall study: The analysed material was cDNA or gDNA that came from T cells, B-cell-depleted T cells, or PBMCs.

Original data processing: Researchers report that nucleated cell counts were estimated from reference gene primer amplification. Assay: immunoSEQ multiplex PCR; the TCRdb copy retains only in-frame clones and omits some. The V and J calls and clone size were taken over from that table, and D and trimming were inferred from the DNA. The sample has about 150,000 clones, 80% to 90% seen once. Enrolled during active infection, Seattle patients were then followed longitudinally. CDR3 length equals 18 residues. CDR1 MNHNY and CDR2 SVGAGI come from the germline V gene (reference sequence). V trimming: 5 bases; J trimming: 2 bases; junction bases outside the gene matches: 15.

The rearrangement joins TRBV6-6 to TRBJ1-1; 9 nucleotides match TRBD1. Specimen: peripheral blood. The TCR originated in a woman in her fifties or sixties with COVID-19, enrolled during active disease. This CDR3 reads CASSRTGAGMQTNTEAFF. The CDR3 nucleotides read TGTGCCAGCAGTCGGACAGGGGCGGGTATGCAGACCAACACTGAAGCTTTCTTT.